This passage covers 12 T cell receptor beta chains from one sample sequenced in a study of T cells in Graves' hyperthyroidism and ophthalmopathy. TCR beta CDR3 regions were amplified from RNA. HTBI primers were employed in a first-round RT-PCR of the TCR CDR3. TCRdb analysed the multiplex PCR reads with MiXCR anew, one entry per CDR3 protein. The table records approximately 380,000 distinct CDR3 sequences, around 15% of them present only once. Material for sequencing was blood. The source of these receptors is a man between 45 and 60 years old with Graves' ophthalmopathy.

The chain uses TRBV27 and TRBJ1-1; no reliable D call. Trimming left V 3 bases short and J 1 base short, with 9 bases between. The CDR3 totals 14 residues. Per germline, CDR1 MNHEY and CDR2 SMNVEV (reference sequence). The CDR3 nucleotides are TGTGCCAGCAGTTTTTTTGACGGGAACACTGAAGCTTTCTTT. It is translated as CASSFFDGNTEAFF.

The rearrangement uses TRBV30 and TRBJ1-6, with unresolved D. The CDR3 sequence is 13 residues long. V was trimmed by 3 bases and J by 9 bases, leaving 12 bases between them. From germline, CDR1 is GTSNPN and CDR2 SVGIG (reference sequence). CDR3 DNA: TGTGCCTGGAGCCCGGGGAAAGGTTCACCCCTCCACTTT. Its protein is CAWSPGKGSPLHF.

The chain carries TRBV4-1 and TRBJ2-2; 9 bases align to TRBD1. The junction had 5 bases not matched to a gene; V was cut back by 2 bases and J by 4 bases. Germline values: CDR1 MGHRA, CDR2 YSYEKL. This CDR3 region has 16 residues. CDR3 bases: TGCGCCAGCAGCCAACTACAGGGGGCGCTCACCGGGGAGCTGTTTTTT. It specifies CASSQLQGALTGELFF.

This clonotype was found many times. This chain connects TRBV11-2 to TRBJ2-7; 15 nucleotides align to TRBD2. CDR1 SGHAT and CDR2 FQNNGV come from the germline V gene. Trimming at V came to 5 bases and at J to 7 bases, leaving 18 bases not matched to a gene. The CDR3 is 19 residues long. The CDR3 loop reads CASSHYSGTSGRTPREQYF. The CDR3 DNA sequence: TGTGCCAGCAGCCACTACTCCGGGACTAGCGGGAGGACTCCACGGGAGCAGTACTTC.

A remark on this clonotype: A single base separates this from a much larger clone, so it may be a read error. The rearrangement joins TRBV27 to TRBJ2-7, with unresolved D. The V and J ends lost 4 bases and 3 bases respectively, with 16 bases between them. CDR1 and CDR2 from the germline V gene are MNHEY and SMNVEV (reference sequence). The CDR3 extends over 15 amino acids. In DNA, the CDR3 is TGTGCCAGCAGTTCCGCAGGTTATAGGAGCTACGAGCAGTACTTC. This gives the protein CASSSAGYRSYEQYF.

The chain has TRBV27 and TRBJ2-5; TRBD2 is a possible D gene (6 bases). Germline V lookup: CDR1 MNHEY, CDR2 SMNVEV (reference sequence). V was shortened by 6 bases and J by 0 bases, with 11 bases between the two germline ends. The CDR3 has 14 residues. The CDR3 sequence is CASSLRGYQETQYF. The DNA for the CDR3 is TGTGCCAGCAGCCTCCGGGGGTACCAAGAGACCCAGTACTTC.

This clonotype was counted at least ten times. The V and J genes are TRBV5-1 and TRBJ2-7, with D perhaps matching TRBD1 or TRBD2 (5 bases each). Trimming removed 4 bases from V and 5 bases from J, with 13 bases in between. The CDR3 extends over 13 amino acids. Germline V CDR1 and CDR2: SGHRS, YFSETQ. Here the CDR3 reads CASSHRGRNEQYF. CDR3 bases: TGCGCCAGCAGCCACCGGGGACGGAACGAGCAGTACTTC.

This clonotype was detected ten times or more. The CDR3: CASSPGQGSGTEAFF. CDR3 bases: TGCGCCAGCAGCCCCGGACAGGGAAGTGGCACTGAAGCTTTCTTT. V usage is TRBV5-1 and J usage is TRBJ1-1; 8 bases align to TRBD1. The CDR3 is made up of 15 amino acids. The V segment lost 4 bases and the J segment 4 bases; nucleotides outside the gene matches: 9. CDR1 SGHRS and CDR2 YFSETQ come from the germline V gene.

This clonotype came up many times. The rearrangement links TRBV4-1 to TRBJ2-7; 12 nucleotides match TRBD2. V lost 5 bases, J lost 7 bases, and 9 bases stayed unmatched. This CDR3 has 15 residues. Germline V gene sequence: CDR1 MGHRA, CDR2 YSYEKL. CDR3 in DNA: TGCGCCAGCAGCTCCCGACTAGCGGGAGTAGGAGAGCAGTACTTC. This encodes CASSSRLAGVGEQYF.

In its sample, this clonotype was seen many times. The chain uses TRBV24-1 and TRBJ2-5, with 10 nucleotides matching TRBD2. The germline V gene has CDR1 KGHDR and CDR2 SFDVKD. Trimming cost V 4 bases and J 5 bases; bases outside gene matches: 6. The CDR3 consists of 15 residues. This chain's CDR3 is CATSEPGLAMETQYF. CDR3 coding DNA: TGTGCCACCAGTGAGCCGGGACTAGCGATGGAGACCCAGTACTTC.

This clonotype was counted only a few times. This rearrangement joins TRBV19 to TRBJ1-4, with 9 positions matching TRBD1. This CDR3 region has 15 residues. Trimming at V came to 7 bases and at J to 2 bases, leaving 5 bases not matched to a gene. Germline values: CDR1 LNHDA, CDR2 SQIVND (reference sequence). CDR3: CASTQGAKTNEKLFF. The CDR3 DNA sequence: TGTGCCAGTACACAGGGGGCGAAGACTAATGAAAAACTGTTTTTT.

This chain uses TRBV20-1 with TRBJ2-3, with 7 bases fitting TRBD2. V shed 0 bases and J 4 bases; nucleotides not matched to a gene: 7. CDR1 and CDR2 (germline): DFQATT, SNEGSKA (reference sequence). The CDR3 totals 15 residues. The CDR3 DNA reads as TGCAGTGCTAGAGATCTAAGGGCGGGAGCAGATACGCAGTATTTT. This codes for CSARDLRAGADTQYF.